These T cell receptor beta chains were read from a single sample in a study of blood T cell repertoires in COVID-19. Sequencing was performed with immunoSEQ multiplex PCR; in TCRdb, only in-frame clones are kept and a portion is missing. Of approximately 150,000 clones in the sample, around 88% were seen once. The sample taken for sequencing was peripheral blood. Receptor source: a human donor in a cohort sampled during active COVID-19. Each CDR3 is given with its conserved first and last residue. The order of the fields is J gene, V gene, clone size, D gene, CDR3 protein, CDR3 DNA. A D gene is named only where the DNA matches it firmly. Only part of the rows carry a size: once, few, many, or a class if the clone is expanded.

TRBJ2-7,TRBV6-1,NA,TRBD1,CASSEPGGSYEQYF,TGTGCCAGCAGTGAGCCAGGGGGATCCTACGAGCAGTACTTC
TRBJ2-5,TRBV6-6,NA,NA,CASIGGGGETQYF,TGTGCCAGCATTGGGGGGGGCGGAGAGACCCAGTACTTC
TRBJ1-2,TRBV6-1,once,NA,CASSESGRTNYGYTF,TGTGCCAGCAGTGAATCCGGCAGGACTAACTATGGCTACACCTTC
TRBJ1-6,TRBV9,few,TRBD1,CASSPGQGVSSPLHF,TGTGCCAGCAGCCCGGGACAGGGGGTTAGTTCACCCCTCCACTTT
TRBJ2-2,TRBV6-5,NA,NA,CASSLTGRGTGELFF,TGTGCCAGCAGTCTGACAGGGCGGGGCACCGGGGAGCTGTTTTTT
TRBJ2-3,TRBV9,NA,NA,CASSVEETFSTDTQYF,TGTGCCAGCAGCGTAGAAGAGACATTTAGCACAGATACGCAGTATTTT
TRBJ2-7,TRBV5-5,NA,TRBD2,CASSWTSGGIYEQYF,TGTGCCAGCAGCTGGACTAGCGGGGGGATCTACGAGCAGTACTTC
TRBJ2-1,TRBV7-2,once,TRBD2,CASSLIPLAEYNEQFF,TGTGCCAGCAGCTTAATCCCACTAGCGGAATACAATGAGCAGTTCTTC
TRBJ2-7,TRBV6-1,many,TRBD1,CASSDMDRETDEQYF,TGTGCCAGCAGTGATATGGACAGGGAGACGGACGAGCAGTACTTC
TRBJ1-4,TRBV30,NA,NA,CAWSVGGGNNEKLFF,TGTGCCTGGAGTGTGGGAGGCGGAAATAATGAAAAACTGTTTTTT
TRBJ2-7,TRBV7-2,NA,TRBD1,CASSLMGQGPYEQYF,TGTGCCAGCAGCTTGATGGGACAGGGACCCTACGAGCAGTACTTC
TRBJ2-7,TRBV5-3,NA,NA,CARSPRALYEQYF,TGTGCCAGAAGCCCACGAGCATTGTACGAGCAGTACTTC
TRBJ2-1,TRBV6-5,few,TRBD2,CASSYSRLAGFNGQFF,TGTGCCAGCAGTTACTCGCGACTAGCGGGATTCAATGGGCAGTTCTTC
TRBJ2-1,TRBV7-9,NA,NA,CASSLGRGSYNEQFF,TGTGCCAGCAGCCTGGGCCGGGGCTCCTACAATGAGCAGTTCTTC
TRBJ2-7,TRBV6-5,NA,TRBD1,CASSGQGDPYEQYF,TGTGCCAGCTCGGGACAGGGGGACCCCTACGAGCAGTACTTC
TRBJ1-1,TRBV27,NA,NA,CASSLRVAGGMNTEAFF,TGTGCCAGCAGTTTAAGGGTGGCTGGGGGCATGAACACTGAAGCTTTCTTT
TRBJ1-1,TRBV6-5,NA,NA,CASSYSRAFTEAFF,TGTGCCAGCAGTTACTCGCGGGCCTTCACTGAAGCTTTCTTT
TRBJ2-3,TRBV27,NA,NA,CASSLLVSSAQDTQYF,TGTGCCAGCAGTCTCTTAGTATCTAGCGCCCAGGATACGCAGTATTTT
TRBJ1-1,TRBV3-1/TRBV3-2,NA,NA,CASSRETEDTEAFF,TGTGCCAGCAGCCGGGAGACTGAGGACACTGAAGCTTTCTTT
TRBJ2-7,TRBV13,NA,TRBD2,CASSSGTSGAEQYF,TGTGCCAGCAGCTCTGGGACTAGCGGAGCCGAGCAGTACTTC
TRBJ2-5,TRBV6-5,NA,NA,CASSRATYQETQYF,TGTGCCAGCAGCCGCGCCACGTACCAAGAGACCCAGTACTTC
TRBJ1-5,TRBV18,NA,NA,CASSPGTNQPQHF,TGTGCCAGCTCACCTGGGACAAATCAGCCCCAGCATTTT
TRBJ1-1,TRBV6-4,NA,TRBD1,CASSAGQENTEAFF,TGTGCCAGCAGTGCGGGACAGGAAAACACTGAAGCTTTCTTT
TRBJ1-2,TRBV29-1,NA,NA,CSVDTRDYGYTF,TGCAGCGTTGACACCCGGGACTATGGCTACACCTTC
TRBJ1-2,TRBV7-6,NA,TRBD1,CASSQGANYGYTF,TGTGCCAGCAGCCAGGGGGCTAACTATGGCTACACCTTC
TRBJ1-2,TRBV6-6,NA,NA,CASSYPAGIGYGYTF,TGTGCCAGCAGTTACCCCGCGGGAATAGGGTATGGCTACACCTTC
TRBJ2-3,TRBV6-4,NA,TRBD2,CASSTLAAQPTQYF,TGTGCCAGCAGTACCCTAGCGGCGCAGCCCACGCAGTATTTT
TRBJ1-1,TRBV5-4,NA,NA,CASSLDYGMNTEAFF,TGTGCCAGCAGCTTGGACTACGGAATGAACACTGAAGCTTTCTTT
TRBJ1-2,TRBV4-2,NA,NA,CASSQEPAIGRDYGYTF,TGTGCCAGCAGCCAAGAGCCGGCGATAGGGAGAGACTATGGCTACACCTTC
TRBJ1-3,TRBV4-3,NA,NA,CASSQDIISGNTIYF,TGCGCCAGCAGCCAGGACATCATCTCTGGAAACACCATATATTTT
TRBJ2-7,TRBV7-9,NA,NA,CASSFYYEQYF,TGTGCCAGCAGCTTCTACTACGAGCAGTACTTC
TRBJ2-7,TRBV2,NA,TRBD1,CASSGTGASEQYF,TGTGCCAGCAGCGGGACAGGGGCCTCCGAGCAGTACTTC
TRBJ1-2,TRBV20-1,NA,NA,CSAGLYGYTF,TGCAGTGCTGGACTCTATGGCTACACCTTC
TRBJ2-7,TRBV12-3/TRBV12-4,NA,NA,CASKYAGAYEQYF,TGTGCCAGCAAGTACGCCGGGGCCTACGAGCAGTACTTC
TRBJ2-4,TRBV7-3,NA,TRBD2,CASSFMAGGANIQYF,TGTGCCAGCAGCTTTATGGCGGGGGGCGCCAACATTCAGTACTTC
TRBJ2-5,TRBV7-9,NA,NA,CASSLPDYPTQETQYF,TGTGCCAGCAGCTTACCTGACTACCCCACCCAAGAGACCCAGTACTTC
TRBJ1-1,TRBV7-3,NA,NA,CASSPAGEGDTEAFF,TGTGCCAGCAGCCCAGCCGGAGAGGGGGACACTGAAGCTTTCTTT
TRBJ2-7,TRBV6-4,NA,TRBD1,CASSDPRGQGNYYEQYF,TGTGCCAGCAGTGACCCCCGAGGACAGGGAAACTACTACGAGCAGTACTTC
TRBJ2-3,TRBV14,NA,NA,CASSQGRYLEDTQYF,TGTGCCAGCAGCCAAGGGAGATATCTTGAGGATACGCAGTATTTT
TRBJ2-2,TRBV5-1,NA,NA,CASSAPRGYTGELFF,TGCGCCAGCAGCGCCCCTAGGGGGTACACCGGGGAGCTGTTTTTT
TRBJ1-1,TRBV5-4,few,NA,CASSLARQGWTEAFF,TGTGCCAGCAGCTTGGCCCGGCAGGGTTGGACTGAAGCTTTCTTT